This passage covers 26 T cell receptor beta chains from one sample sequenced in a study of Graves' ophthalmopathy and Graves' hyperthyroidism. Scientists amplified the TCR beta CDR3 regions from RNA transcripts. First-round RT-PCR relied on HTBI primers, and a second-round multiplex PCR came next. TCRdb called the multiplex PCR reads again in MiXCR, with one record for every CDR3 protein. The table shows 620,000 or so distinct CDR3 sequences, with 20% to 25% occurring only once. The material sequenced was peripheral blood. Receptors originate from a woman under 30 with stable Graves' hyperthyroidism. Some clones in this sample may be carry-over from other donors' samples.

This clonotype occurred once. The chain recombines TRBV12-3 or TRBV12-4 with TRBJ1-5; TRBD1 aligns across 9 bases. The CDR3 is 14 amino acids. The trim removed 6 bases at V and 6 bases at J, leaving 6 bases unmatched. The CDR3 region has the DNA TGTGCCAGCAGCCTGACAGGGGGTCTTCAGCCCCAGCATTTT. This gives the protein CASSLTGGLQPQHF.

This clonotype was counted at least ten times. CDR3 bases: TGCAGCCAAGACGGACTAGCGGGAGACTACGAGCAGTACTTC. Translating gives CSQDGLAGDYEQYF. The chain couples TRBV20-1 to TRBJ2-7; 13 bases agree with TRBD2. Germline CDR1 is DFQATT and CDR2 is SNEGSKA (reference sequence). This CDR3 has 14 amino acids.

The V call is TRBV4-1, the J call TRBJ1-1; D unclear. V dropped 1 base and J dropped 3 bases, with 21 bases sitting between them. The CDR3 consists of 18 residues. CDR1 and CDR2 from the germline V gene are MGHRA and YSYEKL. As DNA, the CDR3 is TGCGCCAGCAGCCAAGTTAAGTTTCTGAGGGCCGTGGACACTGAAGCTTTCTTT. Translation: CASSQVKFLRAVDTEAFF.

The chain joins TRBV20-1 to TRBJ2-5; possibly TRBD2 for D (5 bases). V was clipped by 1 base and J by 5 bases, with 14 bases between them. The germline V gene has CDR1 DFQATT and CDR2 SNEGSKA (reference sequence). The CDR3 has 14 amino acids. The CDR3 here is CSARVRGIYETQYF. CDR3 nucleotides: TGCAGTGCTAGAGTAAGAGGGATTTACGAGACCCAGTACTTC.

The V gene is TRBV6-4, the J gene TRBJ1-1, with a weak D call TRBD1 (5 bases). This CDR3 is built from 17 residues. Germline V CDR1 and CDR2: MRHNA, SNTAGT. V gave up 0 bases and J gave up 0 bases, with 14 bases separating them. In nucleotides, the CDR3 is TGTGCCAGCAGTGACTCCAATTATTGGGGGATGAACACTGAAGCTTTCTTT. This translates into CASSDSNYWGMNTEAFF.

The rearrangement joins TRBV28 to TRBJ1-1; D uncertain. This CDR3 contains 15 residues. With 7 bases removed from V and 0 bases from J, the gap between germline ends came to 15 bases. CDR1 MDHEN and CDR2 SYDVKM come from the germline V gene. CDR3 region: CASTLGRIMNTEAFF. DNA for the CDR3: TGTGCCAGCACCCTTGGACGTATAATGAACACTGAAGCTTTCTTT.

Regarding this clonotype: A read error is possible here, since a much larger clone lies one base away. The rearrangement links TRBV6-2 or TRBV6-3 to TRBJ2-7; possibly TRBD2 for D (5 bases). This CDR3 is built from 16 residues. Germline CDR1 reads MNHEY; CDR2 reads SVGEGT. The V end was cut by 3 bases, the J end by 0 bases, with 15 bases between. CDR3 region: CASSYSTTLSSYEQYF. The CDR3, as DNA: TGTGCCAGCAGTTATTCGACTACCCTAAGCTCCTACGAGCAGTACTTC.

This clonotype was found a few times. The chain is built from TRBV14 and TRBJ1-2; tentative D call: TRBD1 (5 bases). CDR1 SGHDN and CDR2 FVKESK come from the germline V gene. With 0 bases removed from V and 4 bases from J, the gap between germline ends came to 12 bases. The CDR3 length is 15 residues. CDR3 DNA: TGTGCCAGCAGCCAAGACCCCGCAGGGTTCTATGGCTACACCTTC. Its protein is CASSQDPAGFYGYTF.

At least ten counts were recorded for this clonotype. The chain combines TRBV12-3 or TRBV12-4 with TRBJ1-1, with D hard to call. V lost 7 bases, J lost 6 bases, and 12 bases lay in between. This CDR3 spans 12 amino acids. The CDR3 nucleotides are TGTGCCAGCAAGTCGAGGGAGGCTGAAGCTTTCTTT. This codes for CASKSREAEAFF.

As concerns this clonotype: Sequence at one end of the junction differs from germline and may be a read error. This chain joins TRBV11-1 and TRBJ2-2; D is perhaps TRBD2 (5 bases). The CDR3 spans 16 residues. CDR1 and CDR2 from the germline V gene are SGHAT and FQDESV (reference sequence). The CDR3 coding sequence is TGCGCCAGCAGCCCCAGTTGGGCTAGCCGCATCGGGGAGCTGTTTTTT. Protein sequence: CASSPSWASRIGELFF.

This clonotype was counted ten times or more. J is TRBJ2-7 and V is TRBV4-2; D is ambiguous. Trimming took 0 bases from V and 5 from J, leaving 8 bases between them. This CDR3 comprises 13 residues. In germline, CDR1 is LGHNA, CDR2 YNFKEQ. CDR3 sequence: CASSQDWRNEQYF. Here the CDR3 DNA reads TGTGCCAGCAGCCAAGATTGGCGTAACGAGCAGTACTTC.

This clonotype was counted many times. This chain joins TRBV6-1 and TRBJ2-7; 10 bases are a match to TRBD1. V trimming: 6 bases; J trimming: 3 bases; junction bases outside the gene matches: 8. The germline gives CDR1 MNHNS, CDR2 SASEGT. This CDR3 spans 15 amino acids. The CDR3 DNA sequence: TGTGCCAGCAGCTCCGGGACAGGGGCGAACTACGAGCAGTACTTC. Translating gives CASSSGTGANYEQYF.

This clonotype was picked up many times. The chain couples TRBV12-3 or TRBV12-4 to TRBJ2-2; D gene unclear. There are 12 residues in the CDR3. Trimming took off 6 bases at V and 4 bases at J, with 6 bases between the two ends. CDR3 protein: CASRLSTGELFF. The CDR3 DNA reads as TGTGCCAGCAGACTTTCCACCGGGGAGCTGTTTTTT.

This clonotype has at least ten counts. The chain joins TRBV6-1 to TRBJ2-7; D is unclear. Germline CDR1 MNHNS, CDR2 SASEGT. V shed 1 base and J shed 4 bases, with 11 bases lying between them. This CDR3 region has 14 residues. CDR3 DNA sequence: TGTGCCAGCAGTGAAGAGCTACCAAGGTACGAGCAGTACTTC. This codes for CASSEELPRYEQYF.

The gene calls are TRBV7-9 and TRBJ2-7, with 8 bases matching TRBD1. The germline gives CDR1 SEHNR, CDR2 FQNEAQ (reference sequence). Trimming took 5 bases from V and 3 from J; bases not matched to a gene: 9. The CDR3 runs to 15 residues. The CDR3 reads CASSKQGEPLYEQYF. The CDR3 DNA sequence: TGTGCCAGCAGCAAACAGGGGGAGCCACTCTACGAGCAGTACTTC.

This clonotype was found many times. This chain joins TRBV10-3 and TRBJ2-5; unclear D gene. Germline loops: CDR1 ENHRY, CDR2 SYGVKD. V lost 4 bases and J 6 bases, leaving 12 bases between the germline ends. This CDR3 contains 13 residues. CDR3 coding DNA: TGTGCCATCAGTGTTTCAGGCGAACAGACCCAGTACTTC. Translated, it gives CAISVSGEQTQYF.

Points on this clonotype: A much larger clone differs from this one at a single base, so this may be a read error. This CDR3 is missing its conserved last phenylalanine or tryptophan, likely due to a read error. J is TRBJ2-7 and V is TRBV11-2; 8 bases map to TRBD1. The V gene's germline CDR1 is SGHAT and CDR2 FQNNGV. The CDR3 sequence is 14 residues long. The J segment lost 5 bases and the V segment lost 4 bases, leaving 7 bases of the junction unmatched. The CDR3 reads CASSSPGQGDEQYL. The CDR3 DNA is TGTGCCAGCAGCTCCCCCGGACAGGGCGACGAGCAGTACCTC.

The chain carries TRBV20-1 and TRBJ1-2, with a possible D match to TRBD1 (5 bases). Germline CDR1 DFQATT, CDR2 SNEGSKA (reference sequence). The CDR3 is 13 residues long. The germline V and J ends were trimmed by 5 bases and 4 bases, with 14 bases remaining between them. CDR3 amino acids: CSAGETVSYGYTF. Here the CDR3 DNA reads TGCAGTGCTGGGGAGACAGTGTCCTATGGCTACACCTTC.

In its sample, this clonotype was seen a few times. The V and J genes are TRBV30 and TRBJ2-7, with TRBD1 matching over 7 bases. Germline-derived CDR1 and CDR2 are GTSNPN and SVGIG (reference sequence). CDR3 size: 12 residues. Germline trimming cut 6 bases from V and 6 bases from J; bases unmatched to any gene: 8. This chain's CDR3 is CACIYRGPEQYF. CDR3 DNA sequence: TGTGCCTGCATTTACAGGGGACCCGAGCAGTACTTC.

The sample holds a few counts of this clonotype. The J gene is TRBJ2-7, the V gene TRBV29-1, with 10 bases matching TRBD1. The V and J ends lost 1 base and 1 base, in that order; junction bases with no gene match: 16. Germline values: CDR1 SQVTM, CDR2 ANQGSEA. This CDR3 has 19 amino acids. The CDR3 nucleotides are TGCAGCGTTGAAGCTCTGGGACAGGGGTCCCTTTTCTCGTCCTACGAGCAGTACTTC. Translated: CSVEALGQGSLFSSYEQYF.

This chain joins TRBV7-8 and TRBJ2-5; 10 positions match TRBD2. The CDR3 is made up of 16 amino acids. V was pared by 4 bases and J by 4 bases, with 9 bases of the junction left unmatched. Germline V gene sequence: CDR1 SGHVS, CDR2 FQNEAQ. CDR3 sequence (DNA): TGTGCCAGCAGCTCAGTCAGCGGGGGGGCTGGAGAGACCCAGTACTTC. It is translated as CASSSVSGGAGETQYF. The entire variable domain, with the rest obtained from reference TRBV7-8 and TRBJ2-5, is as follows: GAGVSQSPRYKVAKRGQDVALRCDPISGHVSLFWYQQALGQGPEFLTYFQNEAQLDKSGLPSDRFFAERPEGSVSTLKIQRTQQEDSAVYLCASSSVSGGAGETQYFGPGTRLLVL.

Comment on this clonotype: This sequence may be a read error, since a much larger clone differs from it by one base. The rearrangement joins TRBV10-3 to TRBJ2-7, with D perhaps TRBD2 (5 bases). Germline V gene lookup returns CDR1 ENHRY and CDR2 SYGVKD. This CDR3 region has 14 residues. Trimming removed 2 bases from V and 4 bases from J, with 12 bases in between. Here the CDR3 DNA reads TGTGCCATCAGTGAGCGTCCGGGATTGTACGAGCAGTACTTC. Its protein product is CAISERPGLYEQYF.

This clonotype has a count of ten or more. The rearrangement links TRBV6-5 to TRBJ2-5, with D unclear. V dropped 2 bases and J dropped 5 bases, with 9 bases sitting between them. Germline V gene data show CDR1 as MNHEY and CDR2 as SVGAGI. The CDR3 extends over 13 amino acids. In DNA form, the CDR3 reads TGTGCCAGCAGTTACCCGCTGAGGGAGACCCAGTACTTC. Residues: CASSYPLRETQYF.

This clonotype was seen repeatedly, ten times or more. The V and J genes are TRBV6-5 and TRBJ2-5; D is possibly TRBD1 or TRBD2 (6 bases each). V lost 5 bases to trimming and J lost 5 bases, with 21 bases between them. Germline V lookup: CDR1 MNHEY, CDR2 SVGAGI. The CDR3 consists of 16 residues. This chain's CDR3 is CASSPGRGGRGETQYF. CDR3 sequence (DNA): TGTGCCAGCAGTCCCGGGAGAGGGGGGCGCGGGGAGACCCAGTACTTC.

In this sample, this clonotype turned up many times. The rearrangement joins TRBV20-1 to TRBJ1-5; 8 bases are a match to TRBD1. V lost 5 bases, J lost 0 bases, and 12 bases stayed unmatched. The germline V gene encodes CDR1 DFQATT and CDR2 SNEGSKA (reference sequence). The CDR3 loop spans 17 amino acids. The CDR3 here is CSASGTGRGSSNQPQHF. Here the CDR3 DNA reads TGCAGTGCTTCCGGGACAGGTCGCGGTAGTAGCAATCAGCCCCAGCATTTT.

The rearrangement uses TRBV6-2 or TRBV6-3 and TRBJ2-2; 8 nucleotides agree with TRBD1. The CDR3 is 16 residues long. The germline V gene encodes CDR1 MNHEY and CDR2 SVGEGT. The V gene end was trimmed by 4 bases and the J gene end by 5 bases; junction bases not matched to a gene: 9. The CDR3 sequence is CASSSYGQGLTGELFF. CDR3 coding DNA: TGTGCCAGCAGTTCCTACGGACAGGGATTAACCGGGGAGCTGTTTTTT.